This T cell receptor (beta chain) stems from a study of cytotoxic CD8 clonotypes in ibrutinib-treated CLL. Study information: Enrolment comprised some 10 relapsed/refractory and approximately 16 treatment-naive patients; around 18 were IGHV unmutated. Productive templates averaged about 250,000 per sample, and productive rearrangements 80,000 to 95,000.

The ends were cut back, 10 bases at V and 5 bases at J, with 20 bases in the middle. CDR3 length: 14 amino acids. Germline CDR1 LNHDA, CDR2 SQIVND (reference sequence). Study findings and constraints: An increase in clonality occurred at ibrutinib response, followed by a return toward baseline at progression. Baseline clonality exceeded age-matched healthy donors and tracked circulating CD8+ T-cell counts.

Here immunoSEQ multiplex PCR was the method, and the copy in TCRdb shows in-frame clones only, minus some. The table has some 130,000 clones, roughly 90% seen once. Regarding this clone: Its antigen is currently unknown.

The specimen was PBMCs, collected after 12 months of ibrutinib treatment. J is TRBJ2-5 and V is TRBV19; perhaps D is TRBD1 or TRBD2 (5 bases each). The receptor was derived from a human donor with chronic lymphocytic leukemia. In nucleotides, the CDR3 is TGTGCCACGACCGGTTCGGGGCCGGTGGAGACCCAGTACTTC. The encoded protein is CATTGSGPVETQYF.